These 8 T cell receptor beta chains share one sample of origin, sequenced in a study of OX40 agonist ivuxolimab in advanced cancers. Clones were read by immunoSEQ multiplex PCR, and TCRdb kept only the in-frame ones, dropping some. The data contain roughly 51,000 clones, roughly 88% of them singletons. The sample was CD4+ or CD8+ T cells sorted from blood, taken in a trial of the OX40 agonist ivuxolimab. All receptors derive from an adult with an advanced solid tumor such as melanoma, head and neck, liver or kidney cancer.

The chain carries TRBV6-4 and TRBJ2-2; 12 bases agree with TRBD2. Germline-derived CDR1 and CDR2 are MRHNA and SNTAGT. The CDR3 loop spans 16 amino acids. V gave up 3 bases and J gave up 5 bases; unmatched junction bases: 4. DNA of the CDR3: TGTGCCAGCAGTGAACGACTAGCGGGAGAAACCGGGGAGCTGTTTTTT. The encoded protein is CASSERLAGETGELFF.

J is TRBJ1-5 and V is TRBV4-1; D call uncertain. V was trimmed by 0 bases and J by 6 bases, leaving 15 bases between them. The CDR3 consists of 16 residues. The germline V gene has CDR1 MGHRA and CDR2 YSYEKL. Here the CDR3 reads CASSQEGRNFGQPQHF. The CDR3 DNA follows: TGCGCCAGCAGCCAAGAAGGCAGGAATTTTGGTCAGCCCCAGCATTTT.

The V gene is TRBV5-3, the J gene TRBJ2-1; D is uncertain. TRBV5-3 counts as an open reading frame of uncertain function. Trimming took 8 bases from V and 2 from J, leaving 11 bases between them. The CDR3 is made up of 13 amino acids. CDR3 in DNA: TGTGCCAGCAGCCTAGTCCCCTACAATGAGCAGTTCTTC. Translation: CASSLVPYNEQFF.

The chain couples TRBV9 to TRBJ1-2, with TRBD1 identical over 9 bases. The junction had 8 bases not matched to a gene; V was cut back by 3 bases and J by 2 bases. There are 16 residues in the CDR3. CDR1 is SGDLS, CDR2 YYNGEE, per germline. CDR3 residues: CASSGRDRDLNYGYTF. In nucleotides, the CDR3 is TGTGCCAGCAGCGGGCGGGACAGGGATTTGAACTATGGCTACACCTTC.

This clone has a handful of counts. CDR3 DNA: TGTGCCAGCAGCCGGGACACCACTTATGAAAAACTGTTTTTT. It specifies CASSRDTTYEKLFF. V and J are TRBV7-9 and TRBJ1-4, with TRBD1 as a possible D gene (6 bases). The CDR3 runs to 14 residues. CDR1 and CDR2 from the germline V gene are SEHNR and FQNEAQ (reference sequence). The V gene lost 5 bases and the J gene lost 6 bases, with 13 bases spanning the gap.

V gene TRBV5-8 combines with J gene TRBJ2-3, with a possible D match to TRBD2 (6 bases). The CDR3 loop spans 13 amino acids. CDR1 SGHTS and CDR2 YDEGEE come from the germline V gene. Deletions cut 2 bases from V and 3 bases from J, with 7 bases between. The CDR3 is CASSLSGTDTQYF. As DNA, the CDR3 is TGTGCCAGCAGCTTAAGCGGGACAGATACGCAGTATTTT.

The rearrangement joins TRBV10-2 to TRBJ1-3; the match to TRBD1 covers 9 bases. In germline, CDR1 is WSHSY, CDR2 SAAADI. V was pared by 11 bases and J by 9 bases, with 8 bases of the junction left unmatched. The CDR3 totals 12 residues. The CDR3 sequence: CAAGQGLITIYF. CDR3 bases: TGCGCCGCGGGACAGGGTCTTATCACCATATATTTT.

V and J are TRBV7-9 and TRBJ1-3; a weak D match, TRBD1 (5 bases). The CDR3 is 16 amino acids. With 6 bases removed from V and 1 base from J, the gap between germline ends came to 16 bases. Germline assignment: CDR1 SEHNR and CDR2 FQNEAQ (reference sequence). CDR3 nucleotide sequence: TGTGCCAGCAGGACGCCGGAGGGGACTTCTGGAAACACCATATATTTT. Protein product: CASRTPEGTSGNTIYF.